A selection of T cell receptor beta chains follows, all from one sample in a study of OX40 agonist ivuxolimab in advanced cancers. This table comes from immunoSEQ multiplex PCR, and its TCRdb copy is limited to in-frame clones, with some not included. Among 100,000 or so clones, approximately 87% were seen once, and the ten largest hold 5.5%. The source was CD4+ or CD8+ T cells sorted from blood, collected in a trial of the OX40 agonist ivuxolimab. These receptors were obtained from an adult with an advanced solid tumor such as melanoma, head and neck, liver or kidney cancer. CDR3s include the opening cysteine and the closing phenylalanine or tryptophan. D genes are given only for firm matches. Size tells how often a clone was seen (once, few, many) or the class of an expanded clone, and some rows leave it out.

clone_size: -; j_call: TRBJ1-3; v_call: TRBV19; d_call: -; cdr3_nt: TGTGCCAGTAGTATAGCGAACGCAGGGGCGCGGAACCCTGGAAACACCATATATTTT; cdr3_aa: CASSIANAGARNPGNTIYF
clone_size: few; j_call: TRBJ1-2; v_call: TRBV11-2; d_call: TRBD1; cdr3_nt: TGTGCCAGCAGCCCACGGACAGGCTATGGCTACACCTTC; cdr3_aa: CASSPRTGYGYTF
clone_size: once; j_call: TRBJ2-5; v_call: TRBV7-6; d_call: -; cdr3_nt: TGTGCCAGCAGCGAGGACCTTAGCGGAAAGACCCAGTACTTC; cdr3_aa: CASSEDLSGKTQYF
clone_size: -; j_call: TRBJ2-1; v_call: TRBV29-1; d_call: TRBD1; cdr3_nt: TGCAGCGTTGCTTGGGACAGCTACAATGAGCAGTTCTTC; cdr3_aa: CSVAWDSYNEQFF
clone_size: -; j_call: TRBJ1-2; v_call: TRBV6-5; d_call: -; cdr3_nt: TGTGCCAGCAGTTACGACAGGATCTATGGCTACACCTTC; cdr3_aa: CASSYDRIYGYTF
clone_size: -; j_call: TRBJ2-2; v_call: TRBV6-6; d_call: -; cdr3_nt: TGTGCCAGCAAGGGGACTTTACTTAACACCGGGGAGCTGTTTTTT; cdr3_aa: CASKGTLLNTGELFF
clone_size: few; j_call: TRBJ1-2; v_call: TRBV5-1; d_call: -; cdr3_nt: TGCGCCAGCAGCTTGGAGAGGGTGAACTATGGCTACACCTTC; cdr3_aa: CASSLERVNYGYTF
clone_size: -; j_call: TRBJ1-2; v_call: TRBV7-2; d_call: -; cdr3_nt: TGTGCCAGCAGCTTAGCAGGCCTTCCCTATGGCTACACCTTC; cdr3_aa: CASSLAGLPYGYTF
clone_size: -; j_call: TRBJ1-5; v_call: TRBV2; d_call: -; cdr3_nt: TGTGCCAGCAGGGGGATACCAAATAGCAATCAGCCCCAGCATTTT; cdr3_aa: CASRGIPNSNQPQHF
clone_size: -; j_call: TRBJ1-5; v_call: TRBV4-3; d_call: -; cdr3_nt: TGCGCCAGCAGCCAAGAGGGAAGGGGGTCTCAGCCCCAGCATTTT; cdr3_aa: CASSQEGRGSQPQHF
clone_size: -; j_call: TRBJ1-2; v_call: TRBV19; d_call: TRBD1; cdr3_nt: TGTGCCAGTAGTATAAGTGGGACAGGGCTTAACTATGGCTACACCTTC; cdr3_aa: CASSISGTGLNYGYTF
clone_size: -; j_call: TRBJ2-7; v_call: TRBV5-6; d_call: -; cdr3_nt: TGTGCCAGCAGCTTGTTAGGTGACAGTGTCGCCTACGAGCAGTACTTC; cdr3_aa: CASSLLGDSVAYEQYF
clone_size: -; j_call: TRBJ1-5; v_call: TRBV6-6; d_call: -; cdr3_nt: TGTGCCAGCACCGATACAAGCAATCAGCCCCAGCATTTT; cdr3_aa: CASTDTSNQPQHF
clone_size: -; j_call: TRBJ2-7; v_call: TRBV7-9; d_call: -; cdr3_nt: TGTGCCAGCAGCTTGGGAGGCGACGAGCAGTACTTC; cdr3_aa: CASSLGGDEQYF
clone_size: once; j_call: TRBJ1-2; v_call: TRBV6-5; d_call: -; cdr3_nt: TGTGCCAGCAGTTACACGGGTAATGGGGACTATGGCTACACCTTC; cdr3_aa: CASSYTGNGDYGYTF
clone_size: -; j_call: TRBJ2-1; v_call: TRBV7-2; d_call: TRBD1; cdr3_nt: TGTGCCAGCAGCCATATTCCGGGACAGGGGCCCAATGAGCAGTTCTTC; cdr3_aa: CASSHIPGQGPNEQFF
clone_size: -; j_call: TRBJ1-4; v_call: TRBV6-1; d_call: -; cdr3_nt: TGTGCCAGCAGGCAAGGGGCAACTAATGAAAAACTGTTTTTT; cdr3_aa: CASRQGATNEKLFF
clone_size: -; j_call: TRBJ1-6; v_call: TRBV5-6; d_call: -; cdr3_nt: TGTGCCAGCAGCTTAAAATCGCAGGAGGCATATAATTCACCCCTCCACTTT; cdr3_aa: CASSLKSQEAYNSPLHF
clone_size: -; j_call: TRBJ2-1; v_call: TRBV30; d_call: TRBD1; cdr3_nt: TGTGCCTGGAGCAGCCAGGGGGTGGGAGCATACGAGCAGTTCTTC; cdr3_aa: CAWSSQGVGAYEQFF
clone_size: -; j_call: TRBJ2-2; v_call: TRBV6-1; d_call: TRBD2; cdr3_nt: TGTGCCAGCCTAGCGGGACCGAACACCGGGGAGCTGTTTTTT; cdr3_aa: CASLAGPNTGELFF
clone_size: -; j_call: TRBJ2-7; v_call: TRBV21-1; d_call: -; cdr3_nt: TGTCGAACAGGAGCCGGCGAGCAGTACTTC; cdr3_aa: CRTGAGEQYF
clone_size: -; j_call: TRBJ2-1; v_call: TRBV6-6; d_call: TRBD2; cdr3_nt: TGTGCCAGCAGCCAAGCCTCTGGGACTAGTCCGTTCTTC; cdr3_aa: CASSQASGTSPFF
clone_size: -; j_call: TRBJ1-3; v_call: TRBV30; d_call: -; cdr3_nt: TGTGCCTGGAGTAGGGATTTCAGTGGAAACACCATATATTTT; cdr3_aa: CAWSRDFSGNTIYF